This TCR beta chain was found in a study of spatial heterogeneity in lung cancer (dated by TCRdb to 2018 to 2020). Some background on the complete study: The donors were about 65 patients from the lung TRACERx cohort who had early-stage, untreated non-small cell lung cancer. In the raw uncorrected reads, each unique combination of TCR and UMI appeared more than ten times on average. Follow-up PBMC samples were sequenced whenever available, with the median time to follow-up being approximately two years after resection. More beta-chain than alpha-chain transcripts were consistently detected, likely reflecting higher beta-chain transcript abundance. At surgery, over 200 tumor regions, 63 to 70 matched nontumor lung samples and 50 to 60 PBMC samples were TCR-sequenced for both alpha and beta chains. Nonsynonymous mutation counts, determined by whole-exome sequencing of tumor tissue, were related to features of the TCR repertoire. In non-small cell lung cancer, the study quantitatively compared TCR alpha and beta repertoires across several tumor regions, matched nontumor lung, and blood. Points the paper makes about the study in general: Ubiquitous expanded tumor TCRs showed up in blood more often at tumor resection than at routine follow-up. Only 13 to 15 patients were included in the comparisons of baseline and follow-up blood repertoires. Additional single-cell paired TCR alpha and beta sequencing was considered necessary to confirm, at a functional level, the hypothesis that regional TCRs recognize regional mutations.

To prepare the library, 5' RACE was applied. This sample was sequenced with a NextSeq 500. In the TCR library protocol, a unique molecular identifier was attached to each TCR cDNA molecule so that PCR and sequencing errors could be corrected. Under the source paper's analysis protocol: TCR identification, UMI-based error correction and CDR3 extraction were performed with Decombinator tools. Expanded TCRs were defined as those above a frequency of 2 per 1,000, corresponding to the top 1% of the tumor frequency distribution. Renyi diversity was computed with the R vegan package after each repertoire had been subsampled 100 times to 5,000 TCRs. CDR3 similarity networks were constructed using string-kernel similarity of amino acid triplets, with links drawn between CDR3s whose pairwise similarity was above 0.82. The public reads were reprocessed in TCRdb via fastp at Q25 and MiXCR, keeping in-frame beta chains. Each CDR3 protein gets just one entry, which takes the most common genes and DNA from the rows behind it. TCRdb's processing, not the authors' own work, is the source of the V and J calls. The sample data list around 32,000 distinct CDR3 sequences, and over 9.5% of these were observed just once. The ten top clones hold 25% to 35% of the sample.

Including the terminal cysteine and phenylalanine, the CDR3 comprises 15 residues. Only the CDR3 portion is preserved as DNA: 45 bases, with reading frame beginning at the first base. The trim is 6 bases for V and 2 bases for J, with a gap of 16 bases between the germline ends. In the germline V gene, CDR1 corresponds to ENHRY and CDR2 to SYGVKD. This clonotype was counted a few times. Its recognized antigen is unknown. Per-base qualities were not stored, and no clone one base away is much larger. Explained via the paper, the time point label denotes: blood at routine non-recurrence follow-up after resection. Without any cell sorting, TCR sequencing was performed on whole RNA extracted either from tumor and nontumor lung tissue or from cryopreserved PBMC samples. Only patients with enough RNA available from two or more tumor regions were chosen for TCR sequencing.

The chain is made from TRBV10-3 and TRBJ2-5; tentative D gene TRBD1, with 8 bases matching. This specimen was PBMCs, taken at follow-up. The TCR was taken from a female donor with early-stage non-small cell lung cancer. The encoded CDR3 is CAIRADRGLQETQYF. In nucleotide form, the sequence is TGTGCCATCAGAGCCGACAGGGGACTACAAGAGACCCAGTACTTC.